This entry concerns a single T cell receptor (beta chain). This sample was taken from a study of blood T cell repertoires in COVID-19. Study overall: The origin of the acute and convalescent COVID-19 samples was the United States, Italy and Spain. PBMCs, B-cell-depleted T cells, or T cells provided the cDNA or gDNA that made up the material.

Enrolled through a virtual design, the participants were between roughly 18 and 95 years of age and came from 24 US areas. Either two negative PCRs, clearance, or symptom resolution qualified Cohort 3 donors as recovered. Sequenced by immunoSEQ multiplex PCR; TCRdb stores in-frame clones only, minus some. This sample carries 150,000 or so clones, approximately 80% of them seen once, and the ten largest clones take 9.2%. This CDR3 comprises 15 residues. In germline, CDR1 is SGDLS, CDR2 YYNGEE. V lost 6 bases to trimming and J lost 2 bases, with 12 bases between them. The clonotype was recovered from a man aged 50 to 60 who had recovered from COVID-19. The J gene is TRBJ2-6, the V gene TRBV9, with D tentatively TRBD1 (5 bases). The source material was PBMCs or T cells enriched from blood (not recorded which). CDR3 bases: TGTGCCAGCACCAGGGCGTCAGCTGGGGCCAACGTCCTGACTTTC. Its protein product is CASTRASAGANVLTF. The full variable domain, with the rest looked up from reference TRBV9 and TRBJ2-6, is DSGVTQTPKHLITATGQRVTLRCSPRSGDLSVYWYQQSLDQGLQFLIQYYNGEERAKGNILERFSAQQFPDLHSELNLSSLELGDSALYFCASTRASAGANVLTFGAGSRLTVL.